The 4 T cell receptor beta chains given below trace back to one sample, sequenced in a study of blood T cell repertoires in COVID-19. Data came from immunoSEQ multiplex PCR; TCRdb stores just in-frame clones and leaves some out. The sample contains some 170,000 clones, over 60% of which appear only once. The specimen was peripheral blood. These TCRs come from a woman between 70 and 85 years old with acute or convalescent COVID-19.

The genes are TRBV30 and TRBJ2-1; a weak D match, TRBD2 (5 bases). The CDR3 sequence is 16 residues long. Trimming left V 0 bases short and J 4 bases short, with 16 bases between. Looked up from germline, CDR1 is GTSNPN and CDR2 is SVGIG (reference sequence). The CDR3 DNA follows: TGTGCCTGGAGTGTACGATCGCCAGCGGTATACAATGAGCAGTTCTTC. Translating gives CAWSVRSPAVYNEQFF.

The gene calls are TRBV12-3 or TRBV12-4 and TRBJ1-6, with 7 bases matching TRBD1. The CDR3 runs 13 residues. With V trimmed by 6 bases and J by 16 bases, 12 bases remained unmatched. The CDR3 spells CASRLGQEAELHF. CDR3 coding DNA: TGTGCCAGCAGACTAGGACAGGAGGCTGAGCTCCACTTT.

The V gene is TRBV12-5, the J gene TRBJ2-1; D is perhaps TRBD1 (6 bases). The CDR3 loop spans 14 amino acids. CDR1 LGHNT and CDR2 FRNRAP come from the germline V gene. V was shortened by 5 bases and J by 6 bases, with 14 bases between the two germline ends. CDR3 coding DNA: TGTGCTAGTGGTCCTAGACAGGTGAGCAATGAGCAGTTCTTC. Amino acid sequence: CASGPRQVSNEQFF. Filled out from reference TRBV12-5 and TRBJ2-1, the complete variable domain reads DARVTQTPRHKVTEMGQEVTMRCQPILGHNTVFWYRQTMMQGLELLAYFRNRAPLDDSGMPKDRFSAEMPDATLATLKIQPSEPRDSAVYFCASGPRQVSNEQFFGPGTRLTVL.

The CDR3 nucleotides are TGCAGTGCTAGTAAGGGGGCTTATGGCTACACCTTC. It is translated as CSASKGAYGYTF. This chain joins TRBV20-1 and TRBJ1-2, with 7 nucleotides matching TRBD1. CDR3 length: 12 residues. From germline, CDR1 is DFQATT and CDR2 SNEGSKA (reference sequence). J lost 5 bases, V lost 3 bases, and 3 bases had no gene match.